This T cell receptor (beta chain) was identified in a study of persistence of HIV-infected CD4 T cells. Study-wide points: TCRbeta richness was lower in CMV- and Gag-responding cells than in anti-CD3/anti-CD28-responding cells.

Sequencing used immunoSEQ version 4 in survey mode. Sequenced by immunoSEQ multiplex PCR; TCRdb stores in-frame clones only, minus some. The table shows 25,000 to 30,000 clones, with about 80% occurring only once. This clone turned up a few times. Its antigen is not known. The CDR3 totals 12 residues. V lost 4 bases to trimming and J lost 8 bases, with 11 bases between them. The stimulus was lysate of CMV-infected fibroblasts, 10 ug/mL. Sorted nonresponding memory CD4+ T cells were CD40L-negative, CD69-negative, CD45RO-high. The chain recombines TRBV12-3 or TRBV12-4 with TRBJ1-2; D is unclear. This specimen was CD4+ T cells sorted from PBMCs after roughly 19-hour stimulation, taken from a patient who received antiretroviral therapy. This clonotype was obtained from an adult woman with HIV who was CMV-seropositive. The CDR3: CASSYSVKGYTF. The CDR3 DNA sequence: TGTGCCAGCAGTTACAGCGTAAAAGGCTACACCTTC.